Each of the 28 T cell receptor beta chains below was sequenced from the same sample in a study of T cell responses to AZD1222 COVID-19 vaccine. Clones were read by immunoSEQ multiplex PCR, and TCRdb kept only the in-frame ones, dropping some. The sample shows about 120,000 clones, 85% to 90% of them seen only once. This specimen consisted of peripheral blood, obtained 28 days after the second AZD1222 dose. These receptors came from an adult who received the AZD1222 COVID-19 vaccine.

The chain carries TRBV19 and TRBJ1-3, with D unclear. In germline, CDR1 is LNHDA, CDR2 SQIVND (reference sequence). Trimming took 2 bases from V and 4 from J, leaving 6 bases between them. The CDR3 is 13 amino acids. The CDR3 spells CASSISPGNTIYF. In nucleotides, the CDR3 is TGTGCCAGTAGTATATCGCCGGGAAACACCATATATTTT.

J is TRBJ2-1 and V is TRBV14, with D uncertain. V lost 0 bases, J lost 0 bases, and 9 bases lay in between. This CDR3 has 16 amino acids. Germline V gene lookup returns CDR1 SGHDN and CDR2 FVKESK. CDR3 sequence reads: CASSQDNGSSYNEQFF. The CDR3 DNA reads TGTGCCAGCAGCCAAGACAACGGATCCTCCTACAATGAGCAGTTCTTC.

The chain recombines TRBV18 with TRBJ1-5; maybe TRBD1 (5 bases). The CDR3 is made up of 16 amino acids. V lost 1 base, J lost 3 bases, and 13 bases lay in between. Germline V gene sequence: CDR1 KGHSH, CDR2 LQKENI. CDR3: CASSPQAIGDNQPQHF. The CDR3 coding sequence is TGTGCCAGCTCACCACAGGCAATAGGGGACAATCAGCCCCAGCATTTT.

The chain has TRBV28 and TRBJ1-3; D not resolved. The CDR3 is 17 amino acids. The V gene lost 6 bases and the J gene lost 2 bases, with 20 bases spanning the gap. CDR1 is MDHEN, CDR2 SYDVKM, per germline. CDR3 DNA sequence: TGTGCCAGCAGACTTAGGCCCTCGGGGAATCCTGGAAACACCATATATTTT. Translated, it gives CASRLRPSGNPGNTIYF.

This chain links TRBV2 with TRBJ1-5; D is uncertain. This CDR3 comprises 13 residues. CDR1 and CDR2 (germline): SNHLY, FYNNEI. Trimming took 7 bases from V and 5 from J, leaving 12 bases between them. This CDR3 is CASTFSPDQPQHF. The CDR3 nucleotides read TGTGCCAGCACCTTCAGCCCCGATCAGCCCCAGCATTTT.

On this clone itself: At the DNA level, this CDR3 is encoded by other sequences in the same sample as well. The chain employs TRBV5-1 and TRBJ2-5, with D possibly TRBD2 on 7 matching bases. V lost 4 bases and J lost 5, with 12 bases in between. Germline CDR1 is SGHRS and CDR2 is YFSETQ. This CDR3 is 13 amino acids long. The CDR3 region is CASSGRGGETQYF. The CDR3 bases are TGCGCCAGCAGCGGCAGGGGAGGGGAGACCCAGTACTTC. The whole variable domain, remainder taken from reference TRBV5-1 and TRBJ2-5, is KAGVTQTPRYLIKTRGQQVTLSCSPISGHRSVSWYQQTPGQGLQFLFEYFSETQRNKGNFPGRFSGRQFSNSRSEMNVSTLELGDSALYLCASSGRGGETQYFGPGTRLLVL.

A few counts support this clone. The rearrangement links TRBV6-5 to TRBJ1-5, with 9 bases matching TRBD1. With 2 bases clipped from V and 6 bases from J, the junction kept 8 bases outside the gene matches. This CDR3 has 16 residues. Germline assignment: CDR1 MNHEY and CDR2 SVGAGI. CDR3 protein: CASSYGTGGASQPQHF. The CDR3 nucleotides are TGTGCCAGCAGTTACGGCACAGGGGGCGCATCTCAGCCCCAGCATTTT.

The V gene is TRBV12-5, the J gene TRBJ2-1, with D perhaps matching TRBD1 (5 bases). Germline lookup yields CDR1 LGHNT and CDR2 FRNRAP. The CDR3 runs to 16 residues. With 2 bases removed from V and 2 bases from J, the gap between germline ends came to 13 bases. CDR3 bases: TGTGCTAGTGGTTTGATTCCCAGGGCAACCTACAATGAGCAGTTCTTC. Protein product: CASGLIPRATYNEQFF.

The chain uses TRBV3-1 (or the pseudogene TRBV3-2) and TRBJ1-5; 8 bases are a match to TRBD1. The CDR3 is 17 residues long. V dropped 0 bases and J dropped 4; count of bases not matched to a gene: 8. The germline gives CDR1 LGHDT, CDR2 YNNKEL (reference sequence). In nucleotides, the CDR3 is TGTGCCAGCAGCCAAGAACCCGGCAGGGGGCAGAATCAGCCCCAGCATTTT. It encodes CASSQEPGRGQNQPQHF.

J is TRBJ1-2 and V is TRBV4-1, with a weak D call TRBD1 (6 bases). V dropped 4 bases and J dropped 1 base, with 13 bases sitting between them. The CDR3 totals 15 residues. CDR1 is MGHRA, CDR2 YSYEKL, per germline. Written as DNA, the CDR3 is TGCGCCAGCAGCCTAGAACAGGGCCTTAACTATGGCTACACCTTC. Translating gives CASSLEQGLNYGYTF.

This chain connects TRBV19 to TRBJ1-5; 7 bases fit TRBD1. After removal of 6 bases from V and 2 bases from J, the junction contained 7 bases not matched to a gene. This CDR3 has 15 amino acids. The germline gives CDR1 LNHDA, CDR2 SQIVND (reference sequence). CDR3 nucleotide sequence: TGTGCCAGTAGCCCAGCGCAGGGGGGCAATCAGCCCCAGCATTTT. Translated: CASSPAQGGNQPQHF.

This clone appeared a single time. The V and J genes are TRBV4-1 and TRBJ1-6; D gene ambiguous. This CDR3 has 15 amino acids. Trimming took 1 base from V and 6 from J, leaving 10 bases between them. The germline V gene encodes CDR1 MGHRA and CDR2 YSYEKL. The CDR3 here is CASSQGTAFNSPLHF. The CDR3 nucleotides are TGCGCCAGCAGCCAAGGGACGGCCTTTAATTCACCCCTCCACTTT.

The chain is built from TRBV9 and TRBJ1-6; D remains ambiguous. The CDR3 is 13 residues long. The V gene lost 3 bases and the J gene lost 7 bases, with 8 bases spanning the gap. Germline lookup yields CDR1 SGDLS and CDR2 YYNGEE. The CDR3 DNA is TGTGCCAGCAGCGCAAGGACGAATTCACCCCTCCACTTT. It specifies CASSARTNSPLHF.

This clone was found a few times. The chain is built from TRBV7-2 and TRBJ2-5, with D unclear. Germline V lookup: CDR1 SGHTA, CDR2 FQGNSA. V was trimmed by 0 bases and J by 4 bases, leaving 6 bases between them. This CDR3 contains 13 residues. CDR3 amino acids: CASSLAIRETQYF. DNA for the CDR3: TGTGCCAGCAGCTTAGCGATCCGAGAGACCCAGTACTTC.

V and J are TRBV27 and TRBJ1-3; 7 nucleotides line up with TRBD1. Germline lookup yields CDR1 MNHEY and CDR2 SMNVEV (reference sequence). The V gene end was trimmed by 4 bases and the J gene end by 0 bases; junction bases not matched to a gene: 3. This CDR3 is built from 15 residues. CDR3 sequence reads: CASSSGDSSGNTIYF. DNA of the CDR3: TGTGCCAGCAGTTCGGGGGACAGCTCTGGAAACACCATATATTTT.

This clone was counted once. The V and J genes are TRBV3-1 (or the pseudogene TRBV3-2) and TRBJ1-2; 8 nucleotides align to TRBD1. Per germline, CDR1 LGHDT and CDR2 YNNKEL (reference sequence). Losses at the gene ends were 6 bases for V and 2 bases for J; bases not matched to a gene: 8. The CDR3 extends over 15 amino acids. The CDR3 sequence: CASRQRTGRNYGYTF. In DNA, the CDR3 is TGTGCCAGCAGACAGCGGACAGGGCGCAACTATGGCTACACCTTC.

The V and J genes are TRBV18 and TRBJ1-2; tentative D call: TRBD1 (6 bases). Between the trimmed V and J ends, which lost 5 bases and 5 bases, there was a span of 15 bases. The germline V gene has CDR1 KGHSH and CDR2 LQKENI. CDR3 size: 14 residues. The CDR3 DNA is TGTGCCAGCTCAGGGGACACGTACCTTTATGGCTACACCTTC. It yields the protein CASSGDTYLYGYTF.

This clone was picked up one time. The chain recombines TRBV15 with TRBJ1-1, with a weak D call TRBD1 (5 bases). CDR1 is LNHNV, CDR2 YYDKDF, per germline (reference sequence). Trimming removed 6 bases from V and 1 base from J, with 9 bases in between. The CDR3 extends over 13 amino acids. The CDR3 protein is CATRPTGNTEAFF. In DNA form, the CDR3 reads TGTGCCACCAGGCCCACAGGGAACACTGAAGCTTTCTTT.

The chain employs TRBV7-2 and TRBJ2-3; D unclear. The germline V gene encodes CDR1 SGHTA and CDR2 FQGNSA. The CDR3 sequence is 13 residues long. Trimming cost V 3 bases and J 3 bases, with 7 bases left between them. CDR3 residues: CASSFFGTDTQYF. CDR3 nucleotide sequence: TGTGCCAGCAGCTTTTTCGGGACAGATACGCAGTATTTT.

V and J are TRBV7-2 and TRBJ1-1; tentative D call: TRBD1 (6 bases). The CDR3 sequence is 15 residues long. CDR1 SGHTA and CDR2 FQGNSA come from the germline V gene. Trimming cost V 3 bases and J 1 base, with 12 bases left between them. The CDR3 sequence: CASSFSPGQNTEAFF. In DNA form, the CDR3 reads TGTGCCAGCAGCTTTTCCCCGGGACAGAACACTGAAGCTTTCTTT. Drawing the rest from reference TRBV7-2 and TRBJ1-1, the complete variable domain is GAGVSQSPSNKVTEKGKDVELRCDPISGHTALYWYRQSLGQGLEFLIYFQGNSAPDKSGLPSDRFSAERTGGSVSTLTIQRTQQEDSAVYLCASSFSPGQNTEAFFGQGTRLTVV.

The rearrangement uses TRBV28 and TRBJ1-4, with D uncertain. V lost 4 bases and J lost 3, with 12 bases in between. The CDR3 contains 15 residues. Germline V lookup: CDR1 MDHEN, CDR2 SYDVKM. In DNA form, the CDR3 reads TGTGCCAGCAGTTCCCCCGGGCACCCTAATGAAAAACTGTTTTTT. Its protein product is CASSSPGHPNEKLFF.

This clone has only one observation. V and J are TRBV5-6 and TRBJ2-1; 10 bases are shared with TRBD2. V shed 4 bases and J 3 bases; nucleotides not matched to a gene: 16. This CDR3 is 19 amino acids long. Looked up from germline, CDR1 is SGHDT and CDR2 is YYEEEE. The CDR3 nucleotides read TGTGCCAGCAGCCTGGGGGGACTAGCGTTAAGGGGGTACTACAATGAGCAGTTCTTC. As protein: CASSLGGLALRGYYNEQFF.

The rearrangement uses TRBV7-2 and TRBJ2-7; unclear D gene. Trimming cost V 1 base and J 9 bases, with 19 bases left between them. In germline, CDR1 is SGHTA, CDR2 FQGNSA. There are 15 residues in the CDR3. The CDR3 nucleotides read TGTGCCAGCAGCTTAGGGGTAGGGTGGTACGCGCCGCAGTACTTC. Translation: CASSLGVGWYAPQYF.

The J gene is TRBJ2-7, the V gene TRBV7-2, with 13 nucleotides matching TRBD2. Germline V gene data show CDR1 as SGHTA and CDR2 as FQGNSA. There are 15 residues in the CDR3. J was trimmed by 5 bases and V by 1 base; bases with no gene match: 2. This CDR3 reads CASSLVGTSGNEQYF. The DNA of the CDR3 is TGTGCCAGCAGCTTAGTGGGGACTAGCGGGAACGAGCAGTACTTC.

The chain employs TRBV7-3 and TRBJ2-1; D unresolved. The length of the CDR3 is 16 residues. From germline, CDR1 is SGHTA and CDR2 FQGTGA. The V end was cut by 5 bases, the J end by 0 bases, with 14 bases between. The CDR3 sequence is CASSPNGGSSYNEQFF. The CDR3 nucleotides read TGTGCCAGCAGCCCAAATGGCGGTAGCTCCTACAATGAGCAGTTCTTC. The full variable domain, its missing parts supplied by reference TRBV7-3 and TRBJ2-1, is GAGVSQTPSNKVTEKGKYVELRCDPISGHTALYWYRQSLGQGPEFLIYFQGTGAADDSGLPNDRFFAVRPEGSVSTLKIQRTERGDSAVYLCASSPNGGSSYNEQFFGPGTRLTVL.

V is TRBV6-5 and J is TRBJ2-1; TRBD2 matches 11 bases. CDR3 length: 15 amino acids. The junction had 5 bases not matched to a gene; V was cut back by 6 bases and J by 4 bases. Germline V lookup: CDR1 MNHEY, CDR2 SVGAGI. Here the CDR3 reads CASRTGTSGYNEQFF. For the CDR3, the DNA is TGTGCCAGCAGAACCGGGACTAGCGGATACAATGAGCAGTTCTTC.

The chain combines TRBV20-1 with TRBJ2-3, with unresolved D. Trimming took off 3 bases at V and 0 bases at J, with 13 bases between the two ends. The CDR3 consists of 15 residues. CDR1 is DFQATT and CDR2 is SNEGSKA in the germline V gene (reference sequence). CDR3 sequence reads: CSASILALSTDTQYF. The CDR3 bases are TGCAGTGCTAGTATATTAGCCCTAAGCACAGATACGCAGTATTTT.

This clone came up once. The CDR3 nucleotides read TGCGCCAGCAGCTCTCTAGCGGGCTCCAGAGATGAGCAGTTCTTC. Protein product: CASSSLAGSRDEQFF. The rearrangement uses TRBV5-1 and TRBJ2-1; 8 bases align to TRBD2. Germline-derived CDR1 and CDR2 are SGHRS and YFSETQ. The CDR3 extends over 15 amino acids. J lost 8 bases, V lost 3 bases, and 10 bases had no gene match.